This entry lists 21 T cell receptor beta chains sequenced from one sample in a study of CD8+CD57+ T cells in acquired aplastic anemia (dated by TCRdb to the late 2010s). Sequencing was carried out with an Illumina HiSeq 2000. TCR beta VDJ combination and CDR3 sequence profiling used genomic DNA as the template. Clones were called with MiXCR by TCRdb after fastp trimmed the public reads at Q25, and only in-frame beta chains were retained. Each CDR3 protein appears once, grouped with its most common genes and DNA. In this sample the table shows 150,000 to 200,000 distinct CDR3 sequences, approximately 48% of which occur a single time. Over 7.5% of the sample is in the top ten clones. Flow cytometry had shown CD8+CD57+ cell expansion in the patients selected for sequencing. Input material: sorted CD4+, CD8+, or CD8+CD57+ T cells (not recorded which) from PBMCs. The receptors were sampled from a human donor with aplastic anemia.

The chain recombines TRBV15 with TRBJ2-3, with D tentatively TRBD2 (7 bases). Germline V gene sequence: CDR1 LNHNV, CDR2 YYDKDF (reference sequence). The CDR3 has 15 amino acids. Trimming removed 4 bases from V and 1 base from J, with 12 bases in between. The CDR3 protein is CATSKREGGTDTQYF. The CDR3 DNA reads TGTGCCACCAGCAAAAGGGAGGGGGGCACAGATACGCAGTATTTT.

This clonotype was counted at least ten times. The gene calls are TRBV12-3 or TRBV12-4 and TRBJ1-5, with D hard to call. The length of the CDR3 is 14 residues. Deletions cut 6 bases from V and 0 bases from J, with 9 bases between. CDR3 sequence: CASSPWHSNQPQHF. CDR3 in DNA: TGTGCCAGCAGCCCTTGGCATAGCAATCAGCCCCAGCATTTT.

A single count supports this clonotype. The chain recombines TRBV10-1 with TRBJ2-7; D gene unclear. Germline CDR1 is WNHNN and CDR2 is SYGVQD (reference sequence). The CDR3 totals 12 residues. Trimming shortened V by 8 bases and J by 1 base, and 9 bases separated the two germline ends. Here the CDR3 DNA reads TGCGCCAGCGGGTGGTTGTCCTACGAGCAGTACTTC. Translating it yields CASGWLSYEQYF.

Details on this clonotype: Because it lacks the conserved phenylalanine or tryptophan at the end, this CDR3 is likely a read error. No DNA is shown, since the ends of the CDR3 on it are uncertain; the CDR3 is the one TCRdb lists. CDR3 sequence: CASSREGQAAY. The chain has TRBV19 and TRBJ1-2; TRBD1, the table's D call, was not compared with the DNA. Germline lookup yields CDR1 LNHDA and CDR2 SQIVND (reference sequence). The CDR3 adds up to 11 amino acids, both ends counted.

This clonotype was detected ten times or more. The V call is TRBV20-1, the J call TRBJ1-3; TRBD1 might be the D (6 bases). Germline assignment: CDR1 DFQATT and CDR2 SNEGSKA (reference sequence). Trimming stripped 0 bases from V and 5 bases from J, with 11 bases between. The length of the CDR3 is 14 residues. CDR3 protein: CSAREGQGRNTIYF. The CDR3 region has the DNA TGCAGTGCTAGAGAGGGGCAGGGGAGAAACACCATATATTTT.

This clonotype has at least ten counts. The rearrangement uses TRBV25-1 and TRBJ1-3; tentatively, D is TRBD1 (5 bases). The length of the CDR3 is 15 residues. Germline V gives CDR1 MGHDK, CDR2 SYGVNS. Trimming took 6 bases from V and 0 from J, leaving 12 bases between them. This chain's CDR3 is CASRGTGSSGNTIYF. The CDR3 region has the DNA TGTGCCAGCAGGGGGACGGGGAGCTCTGGAAACACCATATATTTT.

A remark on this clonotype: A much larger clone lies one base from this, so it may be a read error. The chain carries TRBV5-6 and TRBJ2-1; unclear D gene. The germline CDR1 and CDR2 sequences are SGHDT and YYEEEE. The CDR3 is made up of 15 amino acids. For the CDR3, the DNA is TGTGCCAGCAGCTTGAACCCGAGACCCTACAATGAGCAGTCCTTC. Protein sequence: CASSLNPRPYNEQSF.

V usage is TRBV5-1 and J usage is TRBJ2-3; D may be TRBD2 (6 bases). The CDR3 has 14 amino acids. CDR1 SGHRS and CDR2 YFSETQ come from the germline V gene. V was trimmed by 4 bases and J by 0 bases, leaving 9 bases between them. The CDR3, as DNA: TGCGCCAGCAGCCAAGGGACTAGCACAGATACGCAGTATTTT. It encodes CASSQGTSTDTQYF.

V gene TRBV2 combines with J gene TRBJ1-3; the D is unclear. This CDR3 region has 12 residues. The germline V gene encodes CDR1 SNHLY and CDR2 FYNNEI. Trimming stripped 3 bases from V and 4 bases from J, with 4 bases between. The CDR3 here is CASSDLGNTIYF. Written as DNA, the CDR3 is TGTGCCAGCAGTGACTTGGGAAACACCATATATTTT. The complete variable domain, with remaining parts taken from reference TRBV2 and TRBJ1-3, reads EPEVTQTPSHQVTQMGQEVILRCVPISNHLYFYWYRQILGQKVEFLVSFYNNEISEKSEIFDDQFSVERPDGSNFTLKIRSTKLEDSAMYFCASSDLGNTIYFGEGSWLTVV.

This CDR3 reads CASSSQGYEQFF. CDR3 nucleotide sequence: TGTGCCAGCAGCTCACAGGGGTATGAGCAGTTCTTC. The chain links TRBV6-2 or TRBV6-3 to TRBJ2-1, with 7 positions matching TRBD1. The junction had 4 bases not matched to a gene; V was cut back by 6 bases and J by 8 bases. There are 12 residues in the CDR3. CDR1 is MNHEY, CDR2 SVGEGT, per germline.

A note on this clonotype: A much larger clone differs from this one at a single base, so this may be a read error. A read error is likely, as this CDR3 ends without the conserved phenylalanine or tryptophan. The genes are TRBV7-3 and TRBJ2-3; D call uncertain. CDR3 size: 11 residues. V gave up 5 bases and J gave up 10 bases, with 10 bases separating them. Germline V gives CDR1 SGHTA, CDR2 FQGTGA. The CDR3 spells CASSTDRAQYS. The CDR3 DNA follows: TGTGCCAGCAGCACGGATCGGGCGCAGTATTCT.

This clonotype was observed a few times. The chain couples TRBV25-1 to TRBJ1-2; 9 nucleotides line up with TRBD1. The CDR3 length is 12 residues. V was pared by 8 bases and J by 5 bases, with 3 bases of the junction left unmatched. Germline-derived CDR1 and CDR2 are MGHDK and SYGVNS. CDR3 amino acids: CASVGTGYGYTF. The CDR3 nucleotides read TGTGCCAGCGTCGGGACAGGGTATGGCTACACCTTC.

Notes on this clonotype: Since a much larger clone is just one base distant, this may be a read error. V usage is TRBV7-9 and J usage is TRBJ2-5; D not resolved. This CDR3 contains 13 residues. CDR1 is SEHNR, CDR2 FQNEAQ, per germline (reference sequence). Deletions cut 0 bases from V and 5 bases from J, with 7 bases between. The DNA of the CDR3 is TGTGCCAGCAGCTTAGCGCTCGTGGAGACCCAGTACTTC. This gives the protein CASSLALVETQYF. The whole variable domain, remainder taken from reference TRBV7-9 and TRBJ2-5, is DTGVSQNPRHKITKRGQNVTFRCDPISEHNRLYWYRQTLGQGPEFLTYFQNEAQLEKSRLLSDRFSAERPKGSFSTLEIQRTEQGDSAMYLCASSLALVETQYFGPGTRLLVL.

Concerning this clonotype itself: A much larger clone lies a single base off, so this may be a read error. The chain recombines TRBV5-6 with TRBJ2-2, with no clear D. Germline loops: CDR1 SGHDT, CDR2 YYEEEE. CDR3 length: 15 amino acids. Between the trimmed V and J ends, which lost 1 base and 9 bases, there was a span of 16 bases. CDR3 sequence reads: CASSLLGQSTRELFF. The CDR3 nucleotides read TGTGCCAGCAGCTTGTTAGGGCAGTCGACCAGGGAGCTGTTTTTT.

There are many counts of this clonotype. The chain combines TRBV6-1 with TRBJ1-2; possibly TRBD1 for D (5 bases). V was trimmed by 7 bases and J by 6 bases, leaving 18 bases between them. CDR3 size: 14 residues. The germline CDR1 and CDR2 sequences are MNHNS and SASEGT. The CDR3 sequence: CASTPDGTGHGYTF. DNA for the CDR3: TGTGCCAGCACCCCTGACGGGACGGGTCATGGCTACACCTTC.

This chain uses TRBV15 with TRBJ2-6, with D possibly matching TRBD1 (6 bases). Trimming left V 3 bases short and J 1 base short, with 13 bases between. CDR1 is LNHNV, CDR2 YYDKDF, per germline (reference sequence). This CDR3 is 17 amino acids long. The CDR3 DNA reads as TGTGCCACCAGCAGCTTTAGGGGGAATTCTGGGGCCAACGTCCTGACTTTC. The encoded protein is CATSSFRGNSGANVLTF.

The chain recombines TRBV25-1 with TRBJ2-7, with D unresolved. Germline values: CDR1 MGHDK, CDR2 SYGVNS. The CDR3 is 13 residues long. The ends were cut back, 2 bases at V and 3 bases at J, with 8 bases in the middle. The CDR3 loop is CASSEGIDYEQYF. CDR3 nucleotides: TGTGCCAGCAGTGAAGGAATAGACTACGAGCAGTACTTC.

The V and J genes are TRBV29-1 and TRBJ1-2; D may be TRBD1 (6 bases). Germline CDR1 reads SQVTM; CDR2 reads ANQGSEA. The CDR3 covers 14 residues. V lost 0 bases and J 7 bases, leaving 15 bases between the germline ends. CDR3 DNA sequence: TGCAGCGTTGAAGATTGGGACACTCGAGGTGGCTACACCTTC. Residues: CSVEDWDTRGGYTF.

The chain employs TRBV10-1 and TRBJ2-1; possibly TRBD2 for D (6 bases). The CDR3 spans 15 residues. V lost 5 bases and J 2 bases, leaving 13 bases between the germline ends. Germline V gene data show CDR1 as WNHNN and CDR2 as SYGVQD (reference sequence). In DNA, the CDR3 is TGCGCCAGCAGTCGACTAGTTCATCCCTACAATGAGCAGTTCTTC. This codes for CASSRLVHPYNEQFF.

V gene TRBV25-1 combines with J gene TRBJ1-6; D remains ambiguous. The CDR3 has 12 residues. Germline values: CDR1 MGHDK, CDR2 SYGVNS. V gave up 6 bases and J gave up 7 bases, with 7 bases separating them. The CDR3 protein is CASRAGNSPLHF. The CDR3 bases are TGTGCCAGCAGGGCCGGAAATTCACCCCTCCACTTT.

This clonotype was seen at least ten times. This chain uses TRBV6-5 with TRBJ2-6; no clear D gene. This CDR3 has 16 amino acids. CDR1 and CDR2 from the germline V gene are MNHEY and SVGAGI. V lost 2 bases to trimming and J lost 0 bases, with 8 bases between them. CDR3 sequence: CASSYISGSGANVLTF. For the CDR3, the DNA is TGTGCCAGCAGTTACATCTCAGGCTCTGGGGCCAACGTCCTGACTTTC.